One and the same sample provided the 28 T cell receptor beta chains below, sequenced in a study of siplizumab effects on memory and regulatory T cells. Repertoires were generated with immunoSEQ multiplex PCR, while TCRdb's copy carries only in-frame clones and drops some. The table has about 120,000 clones, roughly 94% seen once. The sample was non-Treg CD4+ T cells sorted from blood. The source is a human donor in good health.

CDR3 residues: CAWSVGDRETDIQYF. DNA for the CDR3: TGTGCCTGGAGTGTAGGGGACAGGGAAACGGACATTCAGTACTTC. The chain links TRBV30 to TRBJ2-4; 9 bases align to TRBD1. The CDR3 is made up of 15 amino acids. Germline trimming cut 0 bases from V and 8 bases from J; bases unmatched to any gene: 8. CDR1 and CDR2 from the germline V gene are GTSNPN and SVGIG (reference sequence).

This chain connects TRBV7-2 to TRBJ2-1; D gene unclear. This CDR3 region has 15 residues. V lost 1 base, J lost 2 bases, and 9 bases lay in between. The germline V gene has CDR1 SGHTA and CDR2 FQGNSA. The CDR3 DNA follows: TGTGCCAGCAGCTTAGATTTCCGTACCTACAATGAGCAGTTCTTC. Its translation is CASSLDFRTYNEQFF.

The rearrangement uses TRBV18 and TRBJ1-2; the D gene is possibly TRBD1 (6 bases). Germline-derived CDR1 and CDR2 are KGHSH and LQKENI. V was pared by 0 bases and J by 7 bases, with 12 bases between. The CDR3 loop spans 14 amino acids. The CDR3 sequence: CASSPPWGQGGYTF. The CDR3 DNA is TGTGCCAGCTCACCACCGTGGGGGCAGGGTGGCTACACCTTC.

This rearrangement joins TRBV11-1 to TRBJ1-2, with 10 bases lining up with TRBD1. Looked up from germline, CDR1 is SGHAT and CDR2 is FQDESV (reference sequence). V shed 5 bases, J shed 10 bases, and the junction held 7 bases outside the gene matches. The CDR3 has 13 amino acids. For the CDR3, the DNA is TGTGCCAGCAGCCTAGGGACAGGGGCTGTCTACACCTTC. Residues: CASSLGTGAVYTF. The variable domain in full, with the rest retrieved from reference TRBV11-1 and TRBJ1-2, is EAEVAQSPRYKITEKSQAVAFWCDPISGHATLYWYRQILGQGPELLVQFQDESVVDDSQLPKDRFSAERLKGVDSTLKIQPAELGDSAMYLCASSLGTGAVYTFGSGTRLTVV.

The rearrangement joins TRBV6-5 to TRBJ1-6; 8 bases are shared with TRBD1. After removal of 6 bases from V and 7 bases from J, the junction contained 8 bases not matched to a gene. Germline V gives CDR1 MNHEY, CDR2 SVGAGI. The CDR3 consists of 15 residues. Here the CDR3 reads CASSSARGRNSPLHF. As DNA, the CDR3 is TGTGCCAGCAGCTCGGCCAGGGGGCGGAATTCACCCCTCCACTTT.

V is TRBV5-1 and J is TRBJ2-3; 8 nucleotides agree with TRBD1. Germline trimming cut 3 bases from V and 4 bases from J; bases unmatched to any gene: 7. The V gene's germline CDR1 is SGHRS and CDR2 YFSETQ. The CDR3 is 15 amino acids. The CDR3 DNA reads as TGCGCCAGCAGCTCTCAGGGGGCCAGGGCAGATACGCAGTATTTT. Translating gives CASSSQGARADTQYF.

The chain combines TRBV5-1 with TRBJ1-4; 7 positions match TRBD1. After removal of 3 bases from V and 0 bases from J, the junction contained 5 bases not matched to a gene. This CDR3 has 16 residues. Germline values: CDR1 SGHRS, CDR2 YFSETQ. CDR3 loop: CASSSGQVTTNEKLFF. The CDR3 region has the DNA TGCGCCAGCAGCTCTGGACAGGTGACAACTAATGAAAAACTGTTTTTT.

In this sample, this clone turned up once. The chain joins TRBV7-2 to TRBJ2-2; possible D gene TRBD1, 6 bases. V was shortened by 5 bases and J by 10 bases, with 17 bases between the two germline ends. CDR1 and CDR2 (germline): SGHTA, FQGNSA. This CDR3 contains 14 residues. CDR3 sequence: CASSRLWGREELFF. The CDR3 DNA sequence: TGTGCCAGCAGCCGGTTGTGGGGGCGCGAGGAGCTGTTTTTT. Supplemented by reference TRBV7-2 and TRBJ2-2, the full variable domain reads GAGVSQSPSNKVTEKGKDVELRCDPISGHTALYWYRQSLGQGLEFLIYFQGNSAPDKSGLPSDRFSAERTGGSVSTLTIQRTQQEDSAVYLCASSRLWGREELFFGEGSRLTVL.

The V gene is TRBV7-2, the J gene TRBJ2-3; a possible D gene is TRBD1 (5 bases). Deletions cut 5 bases from V and 3 bases from J, with 9 bases between. The CDR3 totals 13 residues. Germline values: CDR1 SGHTA, CDR2 FQGNSA. The CDR3 nucleotides are TGTGCCAGCAGCGTACAGGTTACAGATACGCAGTATTTT. Translated: CASSVQVTDTQYF.

V gene TRBV19 combines with J gene TRBJ2-3, with TRBD1 matching over 7 bases. CDR1 is LNHDA and CDR2 is SQIVND in the germline V gene (reference sequence). The CDR3 sequence is 14 residues long. V shed 3 bases and J 6 bases; nucleotides not matched to a gene: 6. The CDR3 coding sequence is TGTGCCAGTAGTATTTGGGACAGCCCTGATACGCAGTATTTT. Its protein is CASSIWDSPDTQYF.

The J gene is TRBJ2-3, the V gene TRBV29-1; 16 bases are shared with TRBD2. Germline lookup yields CDR1 SQVTM and CDR2 ANQGSEA. Losses at the gene ends were 7 bases for V and 4 bases for J; bases not matched to a gene: 5. CDR3 length: 15 residues. Here the CDR3 reads CSATGTSGGADTQYF. The CDR3 nucleotides are TGCAGCGCCACAGGGACTAGCGGGGGGGCAGATACGCAGTATTTT.

The rearrangement joins TRBV6-4 to TRBJ2-7, with D perhaps TRBD2 (5 bases). This CDR3 region has 9 residues. From germline, CDR1 is MRHNA and CDR2 SNTAGT. The V and J ends lost 11 bases and 4 bases respectively, with 6 bases between them. CDR3 bases: TGTGCCGGAGGATACGAGCAGTACTTC. Protein: CAGGYEQYF.

This rearrangement joins TRBV7-2 to TRBJ2-7; D is uncertain. This CDR3 has 11 amino acids. Germline lookup yields CDR1 SGHTA and CDR2 FQGNSA. Trimming removed 5 bases at V and 4 bases at J, with 6 bases between. The CDR3 sequence: CASSAEYEQYF. As DNA, the CDR3 is TGTGCCAGCAGCGCCGAATACGAGCAGTACTTC. The whole variable domain, remainder taken from reference TRBV7-2 and TRBJ2-7, is GAGVSQSPSNKVTEKGKDVELRCDPISGHTALYWYRQSLGQGLEFLIYFQGNSAPDKSGLPSDRFSAERTGGSVSTLTIQRTQQEDSAVYLCASSAEYEQYFGPGTRLTVT.

The chain has TRBV5-1 and TRBJ1-1; TRBD1 is a possible D gene (6 bases). Germline V gene lookup returns CDR1 SGHRS and CDR2 YFSETQ. This CDR3 contains 11 residues. Deletions cut 5 bases from V and 11 bases from J, with 13 bases between. The CDR3 sequence: CASRSTGEAFF. CDR3 DNA sequence: TGCGCCAGCAGGTCGACAGGTGAGGCTTTCTTT.

The chain has TRBV19 and TRBJ1-1; no reliable D call. This CDR3 contains 14 residues. V was clipped by 1 base and J by 1 base, with 7 bases between them. Germline loops: CDR1 LNHDA, CDR2 SQIVND (reference sequence). For the CDR3, the DNA is TGTGCCAGTAGTATAGTAGGCAGGAACACTGAAGCTTTCTTT. This encodes CASSIVGRNTEAFF. Drawing the rest from reference TRBV19 and TRBJ1-1, the complete variable domain is DGGITQSPKYLFRKEGQNVTLSCEQNLNHDAMYWYRQDPGQGLRLIYYSQIVNDFQKGDIAEGYSVSREKKESFPLTVTSAQKNPTAFYLCASSIVGRNTEAFFGQGTRLTVV.

The chain has TRBV18 and TRBJ2-1, with 9 bases aligning to TRBD2. From germline, CDR1 is KGHSH and CDR2 LQKENI. The CDR3 has 17 residues. Trimming removed 3 bases from V and 5 bases from J; junction bases left unmatched: 11. The CDR3 sequence is CASSPWRGGGTNNEQFF. CDR3 sequence (DNA): TGTGCCAGCTCACCTTGGCGGGGGGGCGGAACCAACAATGAGCAGTTCTTC.

This clone appeared once. In DNA form, the CDR3 reads TGCAGCGTTCTTAACCGCCTGAGTTCGAACACTGAAGCTTTCTTT. This gives the protein CSVLNRLSSNTEAFF. V and J are TRBV29-1 and TRBJ1-1; D is unresolved. The V gene lost 5 bases and the J gene lost 1 base, with 17 bases spanning the gap. CDR1 is SQVTM, CDR2 ANQGSEA, per germline. This CDR3 has 15 amino acids.

This rearrangement joins TRBV5-1 to TRBJ2-1; TRBD2 is a possible D gene (6 bases). Germline loops: CDR1 SGHRS, CDR2 YFSETQ. The CDR3 loop spans 16 amino acids. V lost 0 bases and J 0 bases, leaving 10 bases between the germline ends. The CDR3 loop reads CASSLAAGLSYNEQFF. The DNA for the CDR3 is TGCGCCAGCAGCTTGGCCGCGGGGCTCTCCTACAATGAGCAGTTCTTC.

The V call is TRBV25-1, the J call TRBJ1-2; 8 bases fit TRBD1. In germline, CDR1 is MGHDK, CDR2 SYGVNS. The CDR3 covers 14 residues. The V and J ends lost 6 bases and 8 bases, in that order; junction bases with no gene match: 11. CDR3 region: CASSRAGGAVGYTF. Written as DNA, the CDR3 is TGTGCCAGCAGCAGGGCAGGGGGCGCGGTAGGCTACACCTTC.

The V call is TRBV7-2, the J call TRBJ1-6; maybe TRBD1 (6 bases). The CDR3 runs 16 residues. Germline values: CDR1 SGHTA, CDR2 FQGNSA. Between the trimmed V and J ends, which lost 4 bases and 10 bases, there was a span of 20 bases. The CDR3 DNA reads as TGTGCCAGCAGCTCCGAGCCCGGGGGCGCTTGGTCACCCCTCCACTTT. This sequence encodes CASSSEPGGAWSPLHF.

This clone occurred once. The rearrangement joins TRBV2 to TRBJ2-5; the D gene is possibly TRBD2 (5 bases). Germline lookup yields CDR1 SNHLY and CDR2 FYNNEI. V lost 4 bases and J lost 1, with 7 bases in between. The CDR3 length is 13 residues. The CDR3 region is CASSVEGQETQYF. CDR3 DNA sequence: TGTGCCAGCAGTGTTGAGGGCCAAGAGACCCAGTACTTC.

The count of this clone is one. V gene TRBV9 combines with J gene TRBJ2-7; a weak D match, TRBD2 (7 bases). The V end lost 0 bases, the J end lost 6 bases, and 10 bases lay between the germline ends. Germline-derived CDR1 and CDR2 are SGDLS and YYNGEE. CDR3 length: 13 residues. CDR3 residues: CASSVEGGGEQYF. The CDR3 DNA reads TGTGCCAGCAGCGTAGAGGGAGGGGGCGAGCAGTACTTC.

This sequence joins TRBV6-5 and TRBJ2-7; D call uncertain. V was clipped by 5 bases and J by 5 bases, with 7 bases between them. Germline V gene data show CDR1 as MNHEY and CDR2 as SVGAGI. The CDR3 spans 11 residues. The CDR3 nucleotides are TGTGCCAGCAGTGGCAGAAACGAGCAGTACTTC. This gives the protein CASSGRNEQYF.

The genes are TRBV27 and TRBJ1-4; no clear D. Germline V gene sequence: CDR1 MNHEY, CDR2 SMNVEV (reference sequence). V lost 3 bases, J lost 7 bases, and 12 bases lay in between. The CDR3 length is 14 residues. This CDR3 is CASSFQGISEKLFF. The CDR3 nucleotides read TGTGCCAGCAGTTTCCAAGGGATCAGTGAAAAACTGTTTTTT.

The CDR3 region has the DNA TGTGCCAGCAGTTATACAGAGGATCAGCCCCAGCATTTT. It codes for CASSYTEDQPQHF. V and J are TRBV2 and TRBJ1-5; D is unresolved. Trimming left V 5 bases short and J 5 bases short, with 10 bases between. In germline, CDR1 is SNHLY, CDR2 FYNNEI. The CDR3 covers 13 residues.

This chain links TRBV6-5 with TRBJ2-3; D unresolved. The CDR3 runs 14 residues. CDR1 MNHEY and CDR2 SVGAGI come from the germline V gene. V was cut by 0 bases and J by 1 base, with 5 bases left in between. The CDR3 bases are TGTGCCAGCAGTTACTCTTTCGGCACAGATACGCAGTATTTT. It yields the protein CASSYSFGTDTQYF.

The gene calls are TRBV5-1 and TRBJ1-2, with a weak D call TRBD1 (5 bases). This CDR3 comprises 15 residues. V lost 3 bases to trimming and J lost 13 bases, with 25 bases between them. Germline V gene lookup returns CDR1 SGHRS and CDR2 YFSETQ. In DNA, the CDR3 is TGCGCCAGCAGCTCCTCCGGGGACCCGACGGAGAAAAGCACCTTC. It codes for CASSSSGDPTEKSTF.

In the case of this clone: The junction departs from the called germline gene at one end, perhaps through a read error. This sequence joins TRBV10-3 and TRBJ1-5; D is ambiguous. This CDR3 region has 12 residues. Germline V gene sequence: CDR1 ENHRY, CDR2 SYGVKD. CDR3 region: CAIRDSSQPQHF. CDR3 bases: TGTGCCATCCGGGATAGCAGTCAGCCCCAGCATTTT.